This T cell receptor beta chain appears in the sequencing data of a study of cytomegalovirus exposure and HLA in healthy donors (dated by TCRdb to 2015 to 2018). For the wider study: The 670 or so repertoires of the first cohort and the 120 validation repertoires were produced on the same platform, according to a later analysis. The study combined high-throughput TCR immunosequencing, statistical association of individual TCRs with disease status, and machine learning to predict cytomegalovirus infection status. Besides the first cohort of roughly 660 subjects, a separate validation cohort made up of over a hundred different subjects was used. The study aimed to test whether cataloging public T cell receptors could reveal signatures of past pathogen exposure.

The library was prepared using the immunoSEQ multiplex PCR assay. In the authors' own workflow: A statistical classification framework was developed to diagnose cytomegalovirus status using the catalog of TCR beta chain sequences. TCRdb took this table from immuneACCESS and kept in-frame rearrangements with V and J called. Such tables lack part of the clones; where checked against another copy, unresolved V genes explain under half of the gap, and the rest is unexplained. That table supplies the V and J calls and clone size; D and trimming were determined from the DNA. The sample table lists 130,000 to 150,000 clones, approximately 87% of them with a count of one. The ten most abundant clones make up 2.9% of the sample. From the cysteine up to the phenylalanine, the CDR3 has a length of 15 residues. Of the read, only the CDR3 DNA is kept; its 45 bases are in frame from base 1. Deletion took 6 bases off V and 5 bases off J, with a span of 16 bases between the germline ends. CDR1 and CDR2 were assigned from the germline V gene as MDHEN and SYDVKM.

General conclusions and limits of the study: A later analysis lacked HLA typing for the validation cohort, so it scored co-occurrence in that cohort across all 130 or so repertoires. In vitro tests confirmed that a few of the cytomegalovirus-associated TCR beta chains recognize cytomegalovirus antigens. Across donors, most TCR sequences were observed very rarely, whereas some public TCRs were present in many individuals. Cytomegalovirus status was reported to be diagnosed by the classifier with high specificity and sensitivity in both the original and validation cohorts. In a later analysis, TCRs clustered in the first cohort were found to also tend to co-occur in the roughly 130 validation repertoires, with approximately 93% of cluster scores above 0. A total of 150 to 200 TCR beta chains were listed by the study as associated with cytomegalovirus. It was suggested by the authors that the approach could potentially be generalized to other disease states and immunological phenotypes.

Remarks on this clone: There is no known antigen for this receptor. The record has no base qualities; no much larger clone is one base away.

The donors belonged to the validation cohort of about 120 subjects, which was separate from the approximately 680-subject first cohort. Sequenced sample: PBMCs. The chain couples TRBV28 to TRBJ1-4; the D segment could be TRBD1, given 6 matching bases. The receptor's source is a man aged 18 to 35 in good health and CMV-seronegative. The DNA sequence is as follows: TGTGCCAGCAGGACGCCGGGGACACGGAATGAAAAACTGTTTTTT. It translates to CASRTPGTRNEKLFF. Beyond the CDR3, the reference TRBV28 and TRBJ1-4 genes provide the residues; the full variable domain reads: DVKVTQSSRYLVKRTGEKVFLECVQDMDHENMFWYRQDPGLGLRLIYFSYDVKMKEKGDIPEGYSVSREKKERFSLILESASTNQTSMYLCASRTPGTRNEKLFFGSGTQLSVL.